This TCR beta chain comes out of a study of regulatory T cells in long-lasting Graves disease. Time point reported: newly diagnosed GD, antithyroid drugs for less than 3 months. PBMC RNA served as the TCR library source. With 3 bases removed from V and 2 bases from J, the gap between germline ends came to 11 bases. The CDR3 contains 14 residues. Germline values: CDR1 SGHVS, CDR2 FNYEAQ. The TCR beta library used iRepertoire HTBI primers with Arm-PCR amplification of CDR3. TCRdb analysed the multiplex PCR reads with MiXCR anew, one entry per CDR3 protein. Of 400,000 to 500,000 distinct CDR3 sequences in the sample, 14% to 15% were seen once. The same sample was also used in a study of T cells in Graves' hyperthyroidism and ophthalmopathy.

The sequence came from a woman under 40 with Graves disease. The input for sequencing was peripheral blood mononuclear cells (PBMCs), taken at new diagnosis, from a patient treated with antithyroid drugs. The chain links TRBV7-6 to TRBJ2-7, with D maybe TRBD2 (5 bases). CDR3 in DNA: TGTGCCAGCAGCTTGGTGGGAGAAGCCTACGAGCAGTACTTC. Translation gives CASSLVGEAYEQYF.